This is a list of T cell receptor beta chains from one sample in a study of cytomegalovirus exposure and HLA in healthy donors. Using immunoSEQ multiplex PCR, the repertoire was profiled, and TCRdb retains in-frame clones only, with some absent. The sample shows roughly 120,000 clones, over 75% of them seen only once. The sample comprised PBMCs. The origin of the receptors is a woman in her late teens or twenties in good health and CMV-seropositive. Both conserved end residues are part of each CDR3. D genes are given only for firm matches. The listing skips clone size in some rows; elsewhere it reads once, few, many or a size class.

d_call j_call v_call clone_size cdr3_nt cdr3_aa
TRBD1 TRBJ1-1 TRBV2 NA TGTGCCAGCAGATACAGGGGCCATAACACTGAAGCTTTCTTT CASRYRGHNTEAFF
NA TRBJ1-1 TRBV9 NA TGTGCCAGCAGCGTAAGTCCGGGTGGGGGGACTGAAGCTTTCTTT CASSVSPGGGTEAFF
NA TRBJ2-7 TRBV18 many TGTGCCAGCTCACCACGGTTGGGGAGCTCCTACGAGCAGTACTTC CASSPRLGSSYEQYF
NA TRBJ1-2 TRBV7-9 few TGTGCCAGCAGCTTAGATCTTGGCAGGTCCAACTATGGCTACACCTTC CASSLDLGRSNYGYTF
NA TRBJ2-5 TRBV21-1 NA TGTGCCAGCAGCAAAGTACCCAGCCAAGAGACCCAGTACTTC CASSKVPSQETQYF
TRBD2 TRBJ2-6 TRBV29-1 NA TGCAGCGCACAAGGGACTACTAGCTCTGGGGCCAACGTCCTGACTTTC CSAQGTTSSGANVLTF
TRBD1 TRBJ1-2 TRBV19 NA TGTGCCAGTAGTCATAACAGGGGGTGGGCTTATGGCTACACCTTC CASSHNRGWAYGYTF
TRBD1 TRBJ2-7 TRBV27 NA TGTGCCAGCAAACGACAGGGGGCGGCGGACGAGCAGTACTTC CASKRQGAADEQYF
NA TRBJ1-1 TRBV2 NA TGTGCCAGCAGTGAACTGACGGGTAACACTGAAGCTTTCTTT CASSELTGNTEAFF
TRBD1 TRBJ1-4 TRBV18 NA TGTGCCAGCTCAGCCGGGACAGGGAGTGAAAAACTGTTTTTT CASSAGTGSEKLFF
TRBD1 TRBJ2-7 TRBV6-6 NA TGTGCCAGCAACCTTAGGTCAGGGGGCAAGGAGCAGTACTTC CASNLRSGGKEQYF
NA TRBJ2-1 TRBV7-8 once TGTGCCACGTCCGCGAAGGTCCATGGGGAGGAAGAGCAGTTCTTC CATSAKVHGEEEQFF
TRBD1 TRBJ1-2 TRBV19 NA TGTGCCAGTTATGGACAGGGTGGTGGCTACACCTTC CASYGQGGGYTF
TRBD1 TRBJ2-3 TRBV27 NA TGTGCCAGCAGTTTGGGGACAGGCTGGGGCACAGATACGCAGTATTTT CASSLGTGWGTDTQYF
NA TRBJ1-5 TRBV19 NA TGTGCCACGCAGCACCTAGGGCGGGAAGATCAGCCCCAGCATTTT CATQHLGREDQPQHF
NA TRBJ2-7 TRBV6-5 NA TGTGCCAGCAGTTACTCGCAGGGGTCGTCCTACGAGCAGTACTTC CASSYSQGSSYEQYF
TRBD1 TRBJ2-7 TRBV20-1 NA TGCAGTGCCGCGGACAGGTACGAGCAGTACTTC CSAADRYEQYF
NA TRBJ1-5 TRBV10-3 few TGTGCCATCAGGGATACAGGGTTTAATCAGCCCCAGCATTTT CAIRDTGFNQPQHF
TRBD2 TRBJ2-1 TRBV13 once TGTGCCAGCAGCACGGGGGGTTTTGAGCAGTTCTTC CASSTGGFEQFF
TRBD1 TRBJ1-4 TRBV2 NA TGTGCCAGCAGTGAAGCGACAAGGGGACAGGCAAAACTGTTTTTT CASSEATRGQAKLFF
NA TRBJ1-1 TRBV9 few TGTGCCAGCAGCGCGGGACAGAACACTGAAGCTTTCTTT CASSAGQNTEAFF
NA TRBJ1-2 TRBV19 once TGTGCCAGTAGTCGTGACAGGCAAGCTAACTATGGCTACACCTTC CASSRDRQANYGYTF
NA TRBJ1-1 TRBV28 NA TGTGCCAGCAGTCCCCTTGGCGTGCAGCGGGGGGGGGCTTTCTTT CASSPLGVQRGGAFF
NA TRBJ1-4 TRBV30 NA TGTGCCTGGGGGCCCCGGGGGGCAGGGATCTGGGTTGGTGAAAAACTGTTTTTT CAWGPRGAGIWVGEKLFF
TRBD1 TRBJ2-7 TRBV14 NA TGTGCCAGCAGCCAGACCGGGACAGGGGTCGACGAGCAGTACTTC CASSQTGTGVDEQYF
TRBD1 TRBJ1-1 TRBV7-8 few TGTGCCAGCAGCTTAGTAGTGCGGACAGGGGGCGCGATTGGTGGAGCTTTCTTT CASSLVVRTGGAIGGAFF